Sequencing of this T cell receptor (beta chain) was carried out in a study of blood T cell repertoires in COVID-19 (dated by TCRdb to 2018 to 2021). For context, the study as a whole: The collaborator samples originated in the United States, Italy and Spain and spanned the acute and convalescent phases of COVID-19. The material from the prospective study consisted of cDNA or gDNA derived from T cells, B-cell-depleted T cells, or PBMCs. Subjects who had been exposed to COVID-19, were actively infected with it, or had recovered from it provided the deeply sampled blood TCRbeta repertoires that made up the dataset. A freely available public database, intended as a resource for researchers studying the immune response to SARS-CoV-2, is where the repertoires were released. The samples were drawn from two sources: the first 160 participants of the ongoing ImmuneRACE study, and fewer than 1,500 subjects contributed by 6 global collaborators. Sample metadata almost always included a de-identified subject ID, COVID-19 status, age in years and sex. HLA class I and class II types, where available, came from metadata supplied by the sample provider rather than from assay-based typing. Paper-wide results and their limitations: How much clinical and demographic metadata was included differed by source and by participant, and the metadata was provided uncurated.

TCRbeta CDR3 regions were amplified from genomic DNA using the immunoSEQ Assay, a bias-controlled multiplex PCR. Regarding the original processing steps: Within the assay, amplification of reference gene primers was used to estimate how many nucleated cells each sample contained. To quantify the absolute abundance of each unique TCRbeta CDR3 rearrangement, sequence reads were collapsed and filtered. For each sample, productive Simpson clonality was calculated as the square root of Simpson's diversity index across productive rearrangements. TCRdb holds this immuneACCESS table with in-frame rearrangements only. Some clones are missing; in checked studies, unresolved V genes explain under half, and the rest has no known cause. That table supplies the V and J calls and clone size; D and trimming were determined from the DNA. The sample records under 45,000 clones, 85% to 90% of which are singletons. The ten top clones hold about two fifths of the sample.

The collaborating institutions used their own protocols to collect whole blood in K2EDTA tubes. Collaborator samples were shipped for TCRbeta analysis as frozen whole blood, isolated PBMCs, or DNA extracted from either sample type. The germline V gene specifies SGHRS as CDR1 and YFSETQ as CDR2. The CDR3 has 17 amino acids, counting the end cysteine and phenylalanine. Just CDR3 DNA is preserved here, 51 bases in frame from base 1. Trimmed from V: 3 bases; trimmed from J: 2 bases; junction bases lacking a gene match: 11. This clone appeared a single time. Its binding antigen is unknown. Within one base of it there is no much larger clone, and no base qualities were kept.

The chain is assembled from TRBV5-1 and TRBJ2-3; 8 junctional bases match TRBD1. Material: peripheral blood. The clonotype comes from a man aged 55 to 70 with active or convalescent COVID-19. The DNA is TGCGCCAGCAGCTGGGACAGGACGATAACACCCACAGATACGCAGTATTTT. It encodes CASSWDRTITPTDTQYF.